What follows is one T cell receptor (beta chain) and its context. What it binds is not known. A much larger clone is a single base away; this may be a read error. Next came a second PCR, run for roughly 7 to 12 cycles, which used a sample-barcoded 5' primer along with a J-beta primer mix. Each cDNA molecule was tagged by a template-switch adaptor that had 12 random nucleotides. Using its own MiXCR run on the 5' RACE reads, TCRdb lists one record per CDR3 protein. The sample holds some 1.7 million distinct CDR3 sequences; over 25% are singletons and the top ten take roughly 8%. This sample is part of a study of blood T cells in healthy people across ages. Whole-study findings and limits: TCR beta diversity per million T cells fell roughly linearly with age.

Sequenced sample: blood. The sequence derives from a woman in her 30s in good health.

The CDR3 is CASSQVLGGNYEQFF. The CDR3 nucleotides read TGCGCCAGCAGCCAAGTACTCGGAGGTAACTACGAGCAGTTCTTC. The chain couples TRBV4-1 to TRBJ2-1, with D possibly being TRBD2 (5 bases). This CDR3 is 15 amino acids long. Trimming shortened V by 1 base and J by 10 bases, and 17 bases separated the two germline ends. In germline, CDR1 is MGHRA, CDR2 YSYEKL.